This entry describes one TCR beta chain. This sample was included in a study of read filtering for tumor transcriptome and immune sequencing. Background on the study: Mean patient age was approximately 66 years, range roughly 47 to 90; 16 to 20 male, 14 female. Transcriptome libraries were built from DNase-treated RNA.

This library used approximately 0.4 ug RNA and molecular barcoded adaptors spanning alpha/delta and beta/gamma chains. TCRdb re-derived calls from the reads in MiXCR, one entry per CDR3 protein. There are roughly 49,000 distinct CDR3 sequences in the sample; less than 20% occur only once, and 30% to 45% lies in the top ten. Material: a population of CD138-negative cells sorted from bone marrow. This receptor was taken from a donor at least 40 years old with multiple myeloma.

The CDR3 sequence is CATSEGGPGELFF. In nucleotides, the CDR3 is TGTGCCACCAGTGAAGGAGGACCCGGGGAGCTGTTTTTT. The J gene is TRBJ2-2, the V gene TRBV24-1; possible D gene TRBD2, 5 bases. The CDR3 runs 13 residues. V lost 4 bases, J lost 6 bases, and 8 bases lay in between. Germline V gene sequence: CDR1 KGHDR, CDR2 SFDVKD.